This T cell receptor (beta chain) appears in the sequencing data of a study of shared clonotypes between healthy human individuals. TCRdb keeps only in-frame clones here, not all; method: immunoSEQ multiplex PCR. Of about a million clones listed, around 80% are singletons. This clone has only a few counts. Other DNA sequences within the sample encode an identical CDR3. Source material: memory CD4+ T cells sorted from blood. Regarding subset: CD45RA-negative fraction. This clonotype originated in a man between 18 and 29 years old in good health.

The CDR3 DNA sequence: TGTGCCAGCTCACCCAGGGGAGGAACAGATACGCAGTATTTT. It is translated as CASSPRGGTDTQYF. The genes are TRBV18 and TRBJ2-3, with D possibly being TRBD1 or TRBD2 (6 bases each). The germline V gene encodes CDR1 KGHSH and CDR2 LQKENI. The V and J ends lost 3 bases and 3 bases respectively, with 10 bases between them. CDR3 length: 14 amino acids.